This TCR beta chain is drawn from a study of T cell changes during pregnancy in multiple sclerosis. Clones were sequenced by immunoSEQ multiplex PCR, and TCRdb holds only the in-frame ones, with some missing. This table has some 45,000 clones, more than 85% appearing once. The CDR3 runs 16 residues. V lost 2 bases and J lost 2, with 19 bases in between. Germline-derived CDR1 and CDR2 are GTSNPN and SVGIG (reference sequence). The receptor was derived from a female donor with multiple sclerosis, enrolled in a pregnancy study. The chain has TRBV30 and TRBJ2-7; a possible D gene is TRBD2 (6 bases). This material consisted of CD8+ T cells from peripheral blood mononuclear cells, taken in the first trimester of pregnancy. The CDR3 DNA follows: TGTGCCTGGAGTTCCCCGAGCGGGCCCCGCCCCTACGAGCAGTACTTC. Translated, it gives CAWSSPSGPRPYEQYF. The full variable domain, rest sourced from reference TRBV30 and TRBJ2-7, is SQTIHQWPATLVQPVGSPLSLECTVEGTSNPNLYWYRQAAGRGLQLLFYSVGIGQISSEVPQNLSASRPQDRQFILSSKKLLLSDSGFYLCAWSSPSGPRPYEQYFGPGTRLTVT.